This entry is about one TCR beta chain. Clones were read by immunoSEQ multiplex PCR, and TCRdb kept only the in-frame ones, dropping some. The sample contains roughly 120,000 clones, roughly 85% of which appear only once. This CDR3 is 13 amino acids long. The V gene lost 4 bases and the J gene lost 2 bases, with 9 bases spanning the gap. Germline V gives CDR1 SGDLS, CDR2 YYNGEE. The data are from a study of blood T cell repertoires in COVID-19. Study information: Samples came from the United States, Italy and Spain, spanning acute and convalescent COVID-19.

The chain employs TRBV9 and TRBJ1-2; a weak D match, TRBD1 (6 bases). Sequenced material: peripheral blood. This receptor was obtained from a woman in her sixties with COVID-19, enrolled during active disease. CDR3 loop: CASSPQGNYGYTF. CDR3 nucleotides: TGTGCCAGCAGCCCGCAGGGGAACTATGGCTACACCTTC.